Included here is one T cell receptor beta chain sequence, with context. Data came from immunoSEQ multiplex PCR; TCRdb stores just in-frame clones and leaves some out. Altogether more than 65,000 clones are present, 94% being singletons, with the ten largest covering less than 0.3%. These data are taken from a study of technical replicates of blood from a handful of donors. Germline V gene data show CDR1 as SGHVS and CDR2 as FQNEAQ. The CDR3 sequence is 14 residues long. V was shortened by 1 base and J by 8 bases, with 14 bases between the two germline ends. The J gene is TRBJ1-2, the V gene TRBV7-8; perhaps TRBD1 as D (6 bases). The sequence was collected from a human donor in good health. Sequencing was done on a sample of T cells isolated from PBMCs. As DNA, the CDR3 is TGTGCCAGCAGCTTAGGGGCAGGGGAATGGGGCTACACCTTC. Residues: CASSLGAGEWGYTF.